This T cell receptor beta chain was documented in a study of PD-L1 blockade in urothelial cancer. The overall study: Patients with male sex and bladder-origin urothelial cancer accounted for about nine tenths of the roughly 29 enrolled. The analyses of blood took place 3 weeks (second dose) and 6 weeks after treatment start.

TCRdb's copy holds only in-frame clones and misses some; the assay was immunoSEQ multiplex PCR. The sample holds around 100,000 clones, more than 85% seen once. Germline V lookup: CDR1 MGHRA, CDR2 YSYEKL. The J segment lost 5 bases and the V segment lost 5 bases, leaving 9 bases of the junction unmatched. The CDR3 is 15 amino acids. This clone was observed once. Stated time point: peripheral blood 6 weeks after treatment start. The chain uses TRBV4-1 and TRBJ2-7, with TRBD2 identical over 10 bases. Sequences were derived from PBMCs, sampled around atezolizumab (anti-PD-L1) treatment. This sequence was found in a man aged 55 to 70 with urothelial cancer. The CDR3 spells CASSGSSGSSNEQYF. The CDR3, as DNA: TGCGCCAGCAGCGGTTCTAGCGGGAGTTCCAACGAGCAGTACTTC.